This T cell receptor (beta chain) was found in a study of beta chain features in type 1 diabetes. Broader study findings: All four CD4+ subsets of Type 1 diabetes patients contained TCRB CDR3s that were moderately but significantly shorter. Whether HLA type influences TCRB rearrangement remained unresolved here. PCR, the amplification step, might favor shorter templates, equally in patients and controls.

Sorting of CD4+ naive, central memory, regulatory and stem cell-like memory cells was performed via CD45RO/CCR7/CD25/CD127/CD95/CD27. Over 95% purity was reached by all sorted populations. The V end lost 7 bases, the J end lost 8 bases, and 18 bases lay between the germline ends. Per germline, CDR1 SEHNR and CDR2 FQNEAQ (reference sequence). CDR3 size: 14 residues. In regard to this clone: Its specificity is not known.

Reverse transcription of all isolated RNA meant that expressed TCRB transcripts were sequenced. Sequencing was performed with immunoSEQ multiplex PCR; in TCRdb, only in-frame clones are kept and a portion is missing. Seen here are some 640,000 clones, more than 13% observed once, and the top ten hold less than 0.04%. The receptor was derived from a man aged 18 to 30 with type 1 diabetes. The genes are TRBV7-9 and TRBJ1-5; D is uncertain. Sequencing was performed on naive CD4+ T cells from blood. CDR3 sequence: CASTTKDRSEPQHF. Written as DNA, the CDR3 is TGTGCCAGCACCACAAAGGACCGGAGCGAGCCCCAGCATTTT. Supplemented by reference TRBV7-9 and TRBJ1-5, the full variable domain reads DTGVSQNPRHKITKRGQNVTFRCDPISEHNRLYWYRQTLGQGPEFLTYFQNEAQLEKSRLLSDRFSAERPKGSFSTLEIQRTEQGDSAMYLCASTTKDRSEPQHFGDGTRLSIL.